This T cell receptor (beta chain) stems from a study of shared clonotypes between healthy human individuals (dated by TCRdb to 2020 to 2022). In terms of the full investigation: The cohort comprised a couple of women and a few men aged 18 to 49 years. For each donor, three plates each were used for CD4 naive and CD4 memory, two plates were used for CD8 naive, and one plate was used for CD8 memory. Blood TCR repertoires of five healthy adults were deeply sequenced to estimate repertoire size and the extent of clonotype sharing between individuals. To increase sequencing depth and limit assay-specific biases, different laboratories used diverse techniques to prepare libraries and sequence TCR repertoires. Each donor's leukapheresis produced roughly between roughly 0.85 and 10 billion PBMCs. What the work shows at the level of the full study, not this receptor alone: Higher generation probabilities were observed for clonotypes shared by all four sorted-subset donors than for non-shared clonotypes. Naive subsets generally had larger estimated clonotype richness than memory subsets. Only blood was sampled, and tissue TCR repertoires likely differ from those in blood. Incomplete sequencing was indicated by rarefaction of sorted-subset datasets, despite the large sequencing depth. Across four donors, around 5% of naive CD4, approximately 3.6% of naive CD8, around 2.1% of memory CD4, and approximately 0.4% of memory CD8 clonotypes were shared. Pairwise subsampling indicated that sequencing depth was expected to affect the degree of clonotype sharing among donors. Because the study included a small number of donors, the genetic and exposure-history diversity represented was limited.

Healthy HIV-negative adults with no recently reported acute infections or vaccinations were included as donors. Only Caucasian adults living in Nashville, Tennessee, USA were represented among the donors. CD4+ T cells were enriched by magnetic negative selection; naive cells were then positively selected on CD45RA, and the negative fraction formed the memory subset. After blood collection by leukapheresis, PBMCs were isolated using Ficoll-Histopaque density gradient centrifugation and then cryopreserved in the vapor phase of liquid nitrogen. Analytical flow cytometry was used to check the purity and quantity of every magnetically sorted T cell population. Genomic DNA was isolated from every sorted fraction and measured by UV absorbance on a Nanodrop 2000c. Using the deep immunoSEQ assay, multiplex PCR amplified TCR CDR3 regions from genomic DNA. Genomic DNA extracted from each cell subset was distributed evenly over all wells of several immunoSEQ 96-well plates, and each plate served as one replicate. For sorted subsets, roughly 190 ng of genomic DNA, equivalent to 25,000 to 30,000 T cell genomes, went into each replicate PCR. Purified libraries were quantified with a Qubit 3.0 fluorometer, sized on a Bioanalyzer 2100, and re-quantified with the KAPA Library Quantification kit. Each immunoSEQ 96-well plate was sequenced on its own single-read 150-cycle Illumina NextSeq 550 flow cell. The study's processing was this. Because the immunoSEQ output held only junctional sequences and lacked quality scores, the filtering could not match the filtering applied to full-length reads. To assign V/J genes and CDR3, sequences were annotated against IMGT germline references using PyIR, a Python wrapper for IgBLAST v1.9. Reads were filtered out if the reads had weak V/J assignments (E-value above 1e-6), no CDR3, stop codons, out-of-frame junctions, or ambiguous translated residues. V3J clonotypes were defined as sequences sharing the same inferred V gene, J gene, and CDR3 amino acid sequence. Percentage overlap between repertoires was computed as shared unique clonotypes divided by the size of the smaller repertoire. Repertoire richness was assessed with RTK rarefaction, the Chao1 estimator, and Recon v2.1 estimates of unobserved clonotypes. Generation probabilities were computed with OLGA for all TCRbeta clonotypes obtained by the gDNA method from a handful of donors. As stored in TCRdb, this immuneACCESS dataset retains in-frame rearrangements with V and J assigned. A fraction of the clones does not appear; measured against another copy, unresolved V genes explain less than half of the discrepancy, and the remainder lacks a known reason. V, J and clone size derive from that table, while D and trimming were established from the DNA sequence. The sample has more than 2,000,000 clones on record, over 85% of them singletons. The top ten hold roughly 0.36% of the sample.

Clipping removes 3 bases from V and 4 bases from J, with 9 as the unmatched junction base count. CDR1 and CDR2, looked up from the germline V gene, are SGHRS and YFSETQ. The CDR3 numbers 16 residues from cysteine through phenylalanine. Only the CDR3 DNA is retained, 48 bases long and in frame from the first base. About this clone: Its specific antigen is unknown. No per-base quality is available; no much larger clone lies one base away.

The sequence was obtained from a man aged 18 to 29 in good health. Some clones in this sample may be carry-over from other donors' samples. Material for sequencing was naive CD4+ T cells from PBMCs. Read against the paper, the sample's cell subset or site label means: CD45RA+ positively selected. The sequence links TRBV5-1 to TRBJ1-2, with 10 bases matching TRBD1. The CDR3: CASSSYRDRGAYGYTF. The DNA sequence is as follows: TGCGCCAGCAGCTCTTACCGGGACAGGGGAGCCTATGGCTACACCTTC. This CDR3, with the reference TRBV5-1 and TRBJ1-2 proteins standing in past its ends, gives the full variable domain KAGVTQTPRYLIKTRGQQVTLSCSPISGHRSVSWYQQTPGQGLQFLFEYFSETQRNKGNFPGRFSGRQFSNSRSEMNVSTLELGDSALYLCASSSYRDRGAYGYTFGSGTRLTVV.